Listed here are 6 T cell receptor beta chains from one sample, sequenced in a study of spatial heterogeneity in lung cancer. In TCRdb, the 5' RACE reads were re-called with MiXCR into one record per CDR3 protein. The sample yields 9,000 to 9,500 distinct CDR3 sequences, approximately 6% seen once. No antigen has been assigned to these receptors. Overall study findings and caveats: Counts of expanded intratumoral alpha and beta TCRs tracked tumor mutation counts.

Time point reported: sample taken at primary tumor resection. The sample in question was lung tumor tissue, obtained at surgery. The receptors were sampled from a male donor with early-stage non-small cell lung cancer.

This clonotype came up many times. This chain connects TRBV19 to TRBJ2-5, with 8 bases lining up with TRBD1. Germline trimming cut 10 bases from V and 4 bases from J; bases unmatched to any gene: 8. The germline CDR1 and CDR2 sequences are LNHDA and SQIVND (reference sequence). The CDR3 loop spans 13 amino acids. In DNA, the CDR3 is TGTGCCACGAAGGACAGGGCTAGAGAGACCCAGTACTTC. It is translated as CATKDRARETQYF.

This clonotype has ten or more counts. At one end, the junction sequence differs from germline, possibly due to a read error. J is TRBJ2-3 and V is TRBV7-9, with 8 bases identical to TRBD2. Per germline, CDR1 SEHNR and CDR2 FQNEAQ (reference sequence). The CDR3 has 15 amino acids. CDR3 protein: CASSVAGQGTDTQYF. The CDR3 DNA is TGTGCCAGCAGCGTAGCGGGGCAAGGCACAGATACGCAGTATTTT. The full variable domain, its missing parts supplied by reference TRBV7-9 and TRBJ2-3, is DTGVSQNPRHKITKRGQNVTFRCDPISEHNRLYWYRQTLGQGPEFLTYFQNEAQLEKSRLLSDRFSAERPKGSFSTLEIQRTEQGDSAMYLCASSVAGQGTDTQYFGPGTRLTVL.

This clonotype has a count of ten or more. This sequence joins TRBV5-6 and TRBJ2-7; D not resolved. CDR1 and CDR2 from the germline V gene are SGHDT and YYEEEE. Trimming removed 3 bases from V and 2 bases from J, with 12 bases in between. CDR3 length equals 14 residues. This CDR3 reads CASSSLQIPYEQYF. The CDR3 DNA reads as TGTGCCAGCAGCTCCCTACAGATCCCCTACGAGCAGTACTTC.

This clonotype counts as large. The chain employs TRBV27 and TRBJ1-2, with a weak D call TRBD1 (6 bases). From germline, CDR1 is MNHEY and CDR2 SMNVEV (reference sequence). Trimming took 5 bases from V and 6 from J, leaving 16 bases between them. The CDR3 covers 14 residues. CDR3 in amino acids: CASSPLGGGNGYTF. The CDR3 nucleotides are TGTGCCAGCAGTCCCCTGGGAGGGGGTAATGGCTACACCTTC.

This clonotype was detected only a few times. In nucleotides, the CDR3 is TGTGCCAGCAGGCCTGGGAACCTCTTCCGGGGGGACACTGAAGCTTTCTTT. It specifies CASRPGNLFRGDTEAFF. The chain carries TRBV12-3 or TRBV12-4 and TRBJ1-1; D is possibly TRBD1 (5 bases). This CDR3 comprises 17 residues. Trimming shortened V by 6 bases and J by 3 bases, and 23 bases separated the two germline ends.

This clonotype was seen many times. J is TRBJ1-1 and V is TRBV20-1; weak D call: TRBD1 (5 bases). V shed 5 bases and J shed 8 bases, with 18 bases lying between them. The CDR3 sequence is 13 residues long. Per germline, CDR1 DFQATT and CDR2 SNEGSKA (reference sequence). The CDR3 nucleotides are TGCAGTGCTCCGGGACCGAGCCAGGAGGAAGCTTTCTTT. It yields the protein CSAPGPSQEEAFF.